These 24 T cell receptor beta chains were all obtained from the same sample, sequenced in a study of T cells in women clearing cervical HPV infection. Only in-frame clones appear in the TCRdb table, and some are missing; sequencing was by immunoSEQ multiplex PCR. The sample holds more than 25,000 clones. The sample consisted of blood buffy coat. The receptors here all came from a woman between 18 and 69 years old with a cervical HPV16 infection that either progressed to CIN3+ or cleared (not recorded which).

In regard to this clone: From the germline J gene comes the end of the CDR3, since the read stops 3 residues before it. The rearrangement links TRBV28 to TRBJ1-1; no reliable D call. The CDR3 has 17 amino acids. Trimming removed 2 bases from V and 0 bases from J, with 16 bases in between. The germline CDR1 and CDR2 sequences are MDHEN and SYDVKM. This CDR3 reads CASSLGEGFLMNTEAFF. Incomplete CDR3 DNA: TGTGCCAGCAGTTTAGGAGAGGGCTTTCTTATGAACACTGAA. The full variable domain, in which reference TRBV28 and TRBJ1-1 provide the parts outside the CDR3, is DVKVTQSSRYLVKRTGEKVFLECVQDMDHENMFWYRQDPGLGLRLIYFSYDVKMKEKGDIPEGYSVSREKKERFSLILESASTNQTSMYLCASSLGEGFLMNTEAFFGQGTRLTVV.

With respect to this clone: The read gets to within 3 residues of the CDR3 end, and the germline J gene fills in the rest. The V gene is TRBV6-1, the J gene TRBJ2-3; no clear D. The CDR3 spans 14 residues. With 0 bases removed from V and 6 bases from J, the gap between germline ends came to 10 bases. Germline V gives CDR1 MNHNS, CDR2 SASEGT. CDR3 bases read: TGTGCCAGCAGTGAAGCTACCCAGGTGGATACG. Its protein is CASSEATQVDT. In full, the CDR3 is CASSEATQVDTQYF.

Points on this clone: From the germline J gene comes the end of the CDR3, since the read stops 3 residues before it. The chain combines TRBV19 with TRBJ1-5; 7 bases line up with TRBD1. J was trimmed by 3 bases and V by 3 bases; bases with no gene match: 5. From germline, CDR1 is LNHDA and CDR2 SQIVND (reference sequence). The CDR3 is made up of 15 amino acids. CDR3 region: CASSILGQLNQPQHF. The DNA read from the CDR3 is TGTGCCAGTAGTATTCTGGGACAGCTCAATCAGCCC.

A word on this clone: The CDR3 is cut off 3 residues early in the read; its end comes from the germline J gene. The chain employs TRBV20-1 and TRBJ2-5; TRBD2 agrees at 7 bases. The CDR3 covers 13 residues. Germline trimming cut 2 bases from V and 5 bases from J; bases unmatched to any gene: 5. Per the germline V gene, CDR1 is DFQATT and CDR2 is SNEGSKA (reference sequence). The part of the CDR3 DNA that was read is TGCAGTGCTAGATCTTTTAGCGGGGAGACC. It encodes CSARSFSGET. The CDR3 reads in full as CSARSFSGETQYF.

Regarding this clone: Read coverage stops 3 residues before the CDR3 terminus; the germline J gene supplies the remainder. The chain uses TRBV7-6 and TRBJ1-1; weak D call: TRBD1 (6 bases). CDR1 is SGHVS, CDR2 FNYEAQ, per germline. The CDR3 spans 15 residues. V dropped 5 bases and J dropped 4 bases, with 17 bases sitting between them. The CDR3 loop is CASSQATGIGTEAFF. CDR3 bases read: TGTGCCAGCAGCCAGGCTACAGGGATTGGCACTGAA.

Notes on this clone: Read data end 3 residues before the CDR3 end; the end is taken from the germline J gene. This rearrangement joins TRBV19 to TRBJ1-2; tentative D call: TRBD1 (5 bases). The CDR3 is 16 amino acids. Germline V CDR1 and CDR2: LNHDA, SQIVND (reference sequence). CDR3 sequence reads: CASRDQGGVAKNIYTF. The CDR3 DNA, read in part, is TGTGCCAGTAGGGACCAGGGAGGGGTAGCCAAAAACATC.

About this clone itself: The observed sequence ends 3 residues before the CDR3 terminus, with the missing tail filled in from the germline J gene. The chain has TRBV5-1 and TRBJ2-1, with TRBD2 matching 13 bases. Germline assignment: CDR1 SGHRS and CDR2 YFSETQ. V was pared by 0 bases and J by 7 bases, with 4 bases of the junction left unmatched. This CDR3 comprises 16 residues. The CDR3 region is CASSLGLAGGGNEQFF. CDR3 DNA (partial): TGCGCCAGCAGCTTGGGACTAGCGGGGGGAGGGAATGAG.

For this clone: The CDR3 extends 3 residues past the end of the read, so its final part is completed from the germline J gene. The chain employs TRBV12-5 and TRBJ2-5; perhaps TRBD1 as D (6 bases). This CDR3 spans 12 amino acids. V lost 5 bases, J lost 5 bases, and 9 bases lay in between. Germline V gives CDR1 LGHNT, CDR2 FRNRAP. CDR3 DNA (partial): TGTGCTAGTGGTATCGACAGGGAGACC. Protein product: CASGIDRET. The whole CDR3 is CASGIDRETQYF.

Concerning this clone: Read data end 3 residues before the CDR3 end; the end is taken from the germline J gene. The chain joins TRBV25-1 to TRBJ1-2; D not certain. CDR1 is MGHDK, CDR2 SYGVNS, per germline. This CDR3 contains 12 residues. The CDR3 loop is CASSEGGSGYTF. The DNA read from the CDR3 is TGTGCCAGCAGTGAAGGCGGGTCAGGC.

CDR3 region: CASSPGVTYDYTF. The covered CDR3 bases are TGTGCCAGCAGCCCCGGGGTCACCTACGAC. The chain has TRBV7-9 and TRBJ1-2, with unresolved D. The observed sequence ends 3 residues before the CDR3 terminus, with the missing tail filled in from the germline J gene. This CDR3 comprises 13 residues. Germline CDR1 SEHNR, CDR2 FQNEAQ (reference sequence).

CDR3 DNA (partial): TGTGCCAGCAGCTCCCGGGACAGGGAATTCTCAGATACG. Amino acids: CASSSRDREFSDT. The entire CDR3 is CASSSRDREFSDTQYF. The chain recombines TRBV9 with TRBJ2-3; 9 bases align to TRBD1. The CDR3 goes on 3 residues after the read ends, and that part is filled in from the germline J gene. From germline, CDR1 is SGDLS and CDR2 YYNGEE. The CDR3 sequence is 16 residues long. V gave up 4 bases and J gave up 4 bases; unmatched junction bases: 10.

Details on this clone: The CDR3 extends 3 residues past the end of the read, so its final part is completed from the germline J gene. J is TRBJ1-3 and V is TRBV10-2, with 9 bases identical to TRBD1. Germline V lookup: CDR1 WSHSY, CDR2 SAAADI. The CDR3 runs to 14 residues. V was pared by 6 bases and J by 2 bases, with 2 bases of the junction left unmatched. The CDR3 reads CASRRTGAGNTIYF. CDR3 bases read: TGCGCCAGCAGGAGGACAGGGGCTGGAAACACC.

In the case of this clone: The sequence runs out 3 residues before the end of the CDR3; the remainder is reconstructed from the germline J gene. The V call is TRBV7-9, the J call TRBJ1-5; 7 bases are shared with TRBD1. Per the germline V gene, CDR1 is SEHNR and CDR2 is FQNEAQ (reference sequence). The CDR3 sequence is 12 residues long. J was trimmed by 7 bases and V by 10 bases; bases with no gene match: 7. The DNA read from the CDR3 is TGTGCCACTCGGGACAGTGGACAGCCC. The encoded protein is CATRDSGQP. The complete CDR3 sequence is CATRDSGQPQHF.

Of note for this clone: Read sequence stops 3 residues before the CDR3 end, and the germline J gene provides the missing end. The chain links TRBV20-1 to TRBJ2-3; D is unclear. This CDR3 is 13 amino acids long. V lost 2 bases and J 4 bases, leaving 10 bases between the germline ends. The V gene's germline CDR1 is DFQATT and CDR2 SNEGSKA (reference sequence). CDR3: CSARFPGPDTQYF. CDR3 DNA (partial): TGCAGTGCTAGATTTCCAGGCCCAGATACG.

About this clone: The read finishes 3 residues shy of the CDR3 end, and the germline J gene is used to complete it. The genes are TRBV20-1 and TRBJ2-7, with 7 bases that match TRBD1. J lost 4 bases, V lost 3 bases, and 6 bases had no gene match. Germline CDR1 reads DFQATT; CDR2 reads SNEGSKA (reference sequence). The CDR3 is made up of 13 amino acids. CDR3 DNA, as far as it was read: TGCAGTGCTAGGGACAGGTACGGATACGAG. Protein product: CSARDRYGYE. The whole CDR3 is CSARDRYGYEQYF.

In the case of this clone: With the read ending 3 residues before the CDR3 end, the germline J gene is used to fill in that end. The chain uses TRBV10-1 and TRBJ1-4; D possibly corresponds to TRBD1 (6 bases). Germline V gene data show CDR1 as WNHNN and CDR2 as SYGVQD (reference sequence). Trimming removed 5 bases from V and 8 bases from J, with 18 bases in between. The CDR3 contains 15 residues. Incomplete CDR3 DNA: TGCGCCAGCAGTTCATCGACAGGAGCCTCCGAAAAA. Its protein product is CASSSSTGASEK. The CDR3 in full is CASSSSTGASEKLFF.

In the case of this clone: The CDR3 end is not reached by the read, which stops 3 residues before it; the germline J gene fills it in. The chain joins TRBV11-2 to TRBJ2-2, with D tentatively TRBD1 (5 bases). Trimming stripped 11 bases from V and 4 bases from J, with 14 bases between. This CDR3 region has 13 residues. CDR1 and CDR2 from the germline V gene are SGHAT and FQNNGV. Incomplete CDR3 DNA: TGTGCCTCCCTTCAGGGATTCACCGGGGAG. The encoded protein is CASLQGFTGE. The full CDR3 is CASLQGFTGELFF.

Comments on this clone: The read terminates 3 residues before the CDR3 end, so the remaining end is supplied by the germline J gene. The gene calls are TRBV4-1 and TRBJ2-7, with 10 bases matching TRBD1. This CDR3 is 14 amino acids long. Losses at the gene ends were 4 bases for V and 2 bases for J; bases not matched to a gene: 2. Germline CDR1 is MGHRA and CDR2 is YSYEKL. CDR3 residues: CASSPGQGTYEQYF. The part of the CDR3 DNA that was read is TGCGCCAGCAGCCCGGGACAGGGGACCTACGAG.

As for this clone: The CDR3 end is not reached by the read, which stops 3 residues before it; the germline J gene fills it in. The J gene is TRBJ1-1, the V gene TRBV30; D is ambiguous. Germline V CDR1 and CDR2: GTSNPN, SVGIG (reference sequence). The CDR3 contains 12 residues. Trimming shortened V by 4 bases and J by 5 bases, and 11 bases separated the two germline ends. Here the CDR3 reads CAWTQVRTEAFF. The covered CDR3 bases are TGTGCCTGGACGCAGGTGAGGACTGAA.

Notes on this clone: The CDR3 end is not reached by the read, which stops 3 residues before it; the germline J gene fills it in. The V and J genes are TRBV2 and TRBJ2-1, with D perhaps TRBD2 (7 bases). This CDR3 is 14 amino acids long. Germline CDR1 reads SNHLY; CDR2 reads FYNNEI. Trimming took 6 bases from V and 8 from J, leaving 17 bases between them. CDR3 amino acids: CASRGSGGADEQFF. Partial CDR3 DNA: TGTGCCAGCAGGGGTTCTGGGGGGGCCGATGAG.

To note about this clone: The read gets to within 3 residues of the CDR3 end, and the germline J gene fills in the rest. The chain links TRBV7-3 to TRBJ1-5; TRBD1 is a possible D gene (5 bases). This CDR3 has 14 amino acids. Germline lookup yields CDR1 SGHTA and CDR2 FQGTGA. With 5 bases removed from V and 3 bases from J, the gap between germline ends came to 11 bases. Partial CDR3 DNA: TGTGCCAGCAGCCCACGACAGACCAATCAGCCC. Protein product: CASSPRQTNQP. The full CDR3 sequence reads CASSPRQTNQPQHF.

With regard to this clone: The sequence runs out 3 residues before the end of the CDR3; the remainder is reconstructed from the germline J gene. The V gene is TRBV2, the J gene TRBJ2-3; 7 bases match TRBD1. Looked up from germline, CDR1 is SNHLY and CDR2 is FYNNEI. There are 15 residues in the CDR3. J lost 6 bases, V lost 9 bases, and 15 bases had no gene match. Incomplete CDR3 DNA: TGTGCCAGTAGCAAGGAGACAGGGTCCGGGGATACG. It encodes CASSKETGSGDT. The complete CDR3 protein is CASSKETGSGDTQYF.

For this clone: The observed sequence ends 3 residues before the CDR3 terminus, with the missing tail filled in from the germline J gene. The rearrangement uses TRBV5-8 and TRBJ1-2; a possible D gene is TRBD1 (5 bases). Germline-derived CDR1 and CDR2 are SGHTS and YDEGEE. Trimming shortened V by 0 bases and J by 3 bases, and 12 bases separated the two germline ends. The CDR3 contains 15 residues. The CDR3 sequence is CASSLGGELDYGYTF. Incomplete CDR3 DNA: TGTGCCAGCAGCTTGGGGGGCGAGCTAGACTATGGC.

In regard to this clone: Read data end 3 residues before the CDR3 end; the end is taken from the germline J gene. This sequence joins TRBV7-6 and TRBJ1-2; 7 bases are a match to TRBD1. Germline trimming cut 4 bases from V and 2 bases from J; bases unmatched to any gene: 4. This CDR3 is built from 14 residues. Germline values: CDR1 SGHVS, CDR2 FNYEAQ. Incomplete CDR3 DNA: TGTGCCAGCAGCTCTCGGACAGGAAACTATGGC. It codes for CASSSRTGNYG. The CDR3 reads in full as CASSSRTGNYGYTF.